This T cell receptor beta chain is drawn from a study of blood T cells in healthy people across ages. Whole-study findings and limits: Both naive CD4+ cell counts and diversity were greater in long-lived donors than in aged donors. In older individuals, TCR beta diversity per million T cells was lower, falling roughly linearly with age.

Note on this clonotype: Its antigen remains unidentified.

The CDR3 spans 14 residues. Germline V gene sequence: CDR1 MNHNY, CDR2 SVGAGI (reference sequence). PCR was performed a second time for roughly 7 to 12 cycles using a sample-barcoded 5' primer and a J-beta primer mix. TCRdb reprocessed the 5' RACE reads via MiXCR and lists one record per CDR3 protein. The table shows over 1,300,000 distinct CDR3 sequences, with around 59% occurring only once. Aged about 6 to 100, donors were systemically healthy Caucasians from Russia. This TCR was sampled from a man between 18 and 35 years old in good health. V is TRBV6-6 and J is TRBJ2-4; perhaps TRBD2 as D (6 bases). The last part of the DNA fits TRBJ2-7 better; the J call may be wrong. Sequenced sample: blood. CDR3 region: CASSNTYSGNEQYF. In nucleotides, the CDR3 is TGTGCCAGCAGTAACACTTATAGCGGTAACGAGCAGTACTTC.